Below are 16 T cell receptor beta chains sequenced from a single sample in a study of beta chain features in type 1 diabetes. Whole-study findings and limits: The study found moderately but significantly shorter TCRB CDR3s in all four CD4+ subsets of Type 1 diabetes patients.

The entirety of the isolated RNA underwent reverse transcription, so expressed TCRB transcripts were sequenced. Clones were sequenced by immunoSEQ multiplex PCR, and TCRdb holds only the in-frame ones, with some missing. The sample shows about 400,000 clones, about 12% of them seen only once. For these receptors, no antigen is known. The sample taken for sequencing was naive CD4+ T cells from blood. The origin of the receptors is a woman aged 18 to 35 with type 1 diabetes.

The V call is TRBV4-3, the J call TRBJ2-7; 9 bases align to TRBD2. Trimming took 4 bases from V and 2 from J; bases not matched to a gene: 6. This CDR3 contains 15 residues. Germline V gives CDR1 LGHNA, CDR2 YSLEER. The DNA for the CDR3 is TGCGCCAGCAGCCGAGGGGGCGGGGGGGCCTACGAGCAGTACTTC. Protein sequence: CASSRGGGGAYEQYF.

This clone occurred a few times. The chain couples TRBV11-2 to TRBJ1-2, with a tentative D call TRBD1 (6 bases). Germline lookup yields CDR1 SGHAT and CDR2 FQNNGV. The CDR3 extends over 13 amino acids. V dropped 4 bases and J dropped 5 bases, with 11 bases sitting between them. The CDR3 sequence: CASSSQDRYGYTF. The DNA of the CDR3 is TGTGCCAGCAGCTCCCAGGACAGATATGGCTACACCTTC.

This clone has just a few counts. Other DNA variants within this sample encode the same CDR3. The chain is built from TRBV28 and TRBJ1-2; TRBD1 might be the D (6 bases). The CDR3 runs to 12 residues. Deletions cut 5 bases from V and 5 bases from J, with 9 bases between. Germline loops: CDR1 MDHEN, CDR2 SYDVKM. CDR3 sequence: CASSLTGYGYTF. The CDR3 DNA is TGTGCCAGCAGTCTCACAGGGTATGGCTACACCTTC.

This clone has a handful of counts. The chain employs TRBV4-3 and TRBJ1-3, with TRBD1 as a possible D gene (5 bases). The CDR3 covers 16 residues. Germline V gives CDR1 LGHNA, CDR2 YSLEER. The V end lost 1 base, the J end lost 0 bases, and 10 bases lay between the germline ends. CDR3 sequence reads: CASSQVGGPSGNTIYF. CDR3 nucleotides: TGCGCCAGCAGCCAAGTCGGGGGACCCTCTGGAAACACCATATATTTT.

Here the CDR3 reads CASSYLKSSYEQYF. The CDR3 region has the DNA TGTGCCAGCAGTTATCTCAAGAGCTCCTACGAGCAGTACTTC. The chain employs TRBV6-6 and TRBJ2-7; no reliable D call. The germline gives CDR1 MNHNY, CDR2 SVGAGI (reference sequence). CDR3 length: 14 residues. Trimming took off 3 bases at V and 0 bases at J, with 9 bases between the two ends.

Written as DNA, the CDR3 is TGTGCCAGCAGCGGTCCCCTGGGAGTACAAGAGACCCAGTACTTC. Translation: CASSGPLGVQETQYF. V and J are TRBV5-4 and TRBJ2-5; D possibly corresponds to TRBD2 (5 bases). This CDR3 region has 15 residues. V was clipped by 4 bases and J by 2 bases, with 15 bases between them. CDR1 SGHNT and CDR2 YYREEE come from the germline V gene (reference sequence).

This chain connects TRBV4-3 to TRBJ2-3; 12 bases are shared with TRBD2. The CDR3 has 13 amino acids. Germline-derived CDR1 and CDR2 are LGHNA and YSLEER. V was clipped by 3 bases and J by 8 bases; unmatched bases: 0. The CDR3 region has the DNA TGCGCCAGCAGCCAGGGACTAGCGGGTACGCAGTATTTT. It specifies CASSQGLAGTQYF.

The table lists this clone with a few counts. The CDR3 loop reads CAWSEVGAETQYF. The CDR3 coding sequence is TGTGCCTGGAGTGAAGTGGGAGCAGAGACCCAGTACTTC. The rearrangement links TRBV30 to TRBJ2-5; tentatively, D is TRBD2 (5 bases). Germline lookup yields CDR1 GTSNPN and CDR2 SVGIG (reference sequence). Between the trimmed V and J ends, which lost 1 base and 4 bases, there was a span of 10 bases. This CDR3 has 13 amino acids.

This clone has just a few counts. The rearrangement links TRBV5-4 to TRBJ2-5, with 8 bases lining up with TRBD1. Trimming took 2 bases from V and 4 from J; bases not matched to a gene: 4. CDR1 and CDR2 from the germline V gene are SGHNT and YYREEE (reference sequence). CDR3 length: 14 residues. The CDR3 sequence is CASSFGQGPETQYF. Written as DNA, the CDR3 is TGTGCCAGCAGCTTCGGACAGGGACCAGAGACCCAGTACTTC.

This clone appeared a few times. This chain joins TRBV19 and TRBJ1-4; maybe TRBD1 (5 bases). Germline V lookup: CDR1 LNHDA, CDR2 SQIVND (reference sequence). CDR3 length: 12 amino acids. With 5 bases removed from V and 11 bases from J, the gap between germline ends came to 12 bases. The CDR3 loop is CASSSSAGKLFF. The DNA for the CDR3 is TGTGCCAGTAGTTCATCGGCAGGGAAACTGTTTTTT.

The sample holds a few counts of this clone. Other nucleotide sequences from this sample produce the same CDR3. This chain links TRBV5-1 with TRBJ2-7, with TRBD1 as a possible D gene (5 bases). V lost 0 bases and J 5 bases, leaving 9 bases between the germline ends. The length of the CDR3 is 13 residues. Germline V lookup: CDR1 SGHRS, CDR2 YFSETQ. This chain's CDR3 is CASSLGQGDEQYF. The CDR3 coding sequence is TGCGCCAGCAGCTTGGGCCAGGGCGACGAGCAGTACTTC.

CDR3 residues: CASSRTGSGNTIYF. CDR3 nucleotide sequence: TGTGCCAGCAGCCGGACAGGATCTGGAAACACCATATATTTT. This chain links TRBV7-2 with TRBJ1-3, with 7 bases identical to TRBD1. Germline loops: CDR1 SGHTA, CDR2 FQGNSA. The CDR3 consists of 14 residues. V dropped 5 bases and J dropped 1; count of bases not matched to a gene: 2.

This clone was seen only a few times. This chain joins TRBV5-5 and TRBJ1-4; D may be TRBD1 (6 bases). V was shortened by 6 bases and J by 6 bases, with 12 bases between the two germline ends. Germline V gene lookup returns CDR1 SGHKS and CDR2 YYEKEE (reference sequence). This CDR3 has 13 amino acids. The CDR3 loop reads CASNRQVDEKLFF. CDR3 DNA sequence: TGTGCCAGCAACAGACAGGTCGATGAAAAACTGTTTTTT. The full variable domain, with the rest looked up from reference TRBV5-5 and TRBJ1-4, is DAGVTQSPTHLIKTRGQQVTLRCSPISGHKSVSWYQQVLGQGPQFIFQYYEKEERGRGNFPDRFSARQFPNYSSELNVNALLLGDSALYLCASNRQVDEKLFFGSGTQLSVL.

This clone was counted once. V usage is TRBV28 and J usage is TRBJ2-5; D is possibly TRBD2 (6 bases). V shed 4 bases and J shed 0 bases, with 12 bases lying between them. The CDR3 loop spans 15 amino acids. Germline V gene data show CDR1 as MDHEN and CDR2 as SYDVKM. CDR3 region: CASSSRDSYQETQYF. The CDR3 DNA follows: TGTGCCAGCAGTTCCCGGGACTCGTACCAAGAGACCCAGTACTTC.

The table lists this clone with a few counts. The chain joins TRBV9 to TRBJ2-1; 11 bases map to TRBD2. Trimming removed 3 bases from V and 9 bases from J; junction bases left unmatched: 5. The CDR3 totals 14 residues. In germline, CDR1 is SGDLS, CDR2 YYNGEE. The CDR3 here is CASSAASGRSEQFF. The CDR3 DNA follows: TGTGCCAGCAGCGCTGCTAGCGGGAGGAGTGAGCAGTTCTTC.

This clone came up a few times. This chain uses TRBV4-2 with TRBJ1-4; the D gene is possibly TRBD1 (6 bases). Trimming took 0 bases from V and 2 from J, leaving 10 bases between them. Germline CDR1 LGHNA, CDR2 YNFKEQ. The CDR3 length is 16 residues. The CDR3 DNA sequence: TGTGCCAGCAGCCAAGAACATAGGGGGACTAATGAAAAACTGTTTTTT. It translates to CASSQEHRGTNEKLFF.